This TCR beta chain is from a study of blood T cell repertoires in COVID-19. Per the germline V gene, CDR1 is SEHNR and CDR2 is FQNEAQ (reference sequence). The V end was cut by 3 bases, the J end by 8 bases, with 3 bases between. CDR3 length: 10 residues. Measured with immunoSEQ multiplex PCR; TCRdb has only the in-frame clones, and not every one. The sample contains hundreds of thousands of clones, about 87% of which appear only once. This TCR derives from a woman in her forties or fifties who had recovered from COVID-19. What was sequenced was PBMCs or T cells enriched from blood (not recorded which). The chain joins TRBV7-9 to TRBJ2-3; D gene unclear. Here the CDR3 DNA reads TGTGCCAGCAGCTTCGGTACGCAGTATTTT. It translates to CASSFGTQYF.